This TCR beta chain was recovered during a study of blood T cells in healthy people across ages. Germline values: CDR1 MDHEN, CDR2 SYDVKM. J was trimmed by 6 bases and V by 3 bases; bases with no gene match: 9. The CDR3 is 15 residues long. Then a second PCR, running roughly 7 to 11 cycles, was carried out with a sample-barcoded 5' primer and a J-beta primer mix. Tagging of each cDNA molecule was performed by a template-switch adaptor with 12 random nucleotides. Via MiXCR, TCRdb re-called the 5' RACE reads, giving one row per CDR3 protein. Counted here are approximately 790,000 distinct CDR3 sequences, 62% occurring once; the ten biggest clones make up approximately 30%.

This receptor was taken from a man aged 25 to 40 in good health. Input material: blood. The chain has TRBV28 and TRBJ1-2; 8 bases line up with TRBD1. The CDR3 bases are TGTGCCAGCAGTTTGGTGGAGGACAGGGCGGATGGCTACACCTTC. Residues: CASSLVEDRADGYTF.